This T cell receptor beta chain was sequenced for a study of cytomegalovirus exposure and HLA in healthy donors. The table came from immunoSEQ multiplex PCR; TCRdb's copy has only in-frame clones and leaves some out. The sample comprises about 160,000 clones, roughly 86% of which are singletons, and 4% to 5% rests with the top ten. From germline, CDR1 is SGHTA and CDR2 FQGTGA. The CDR3 runs 17 residues. The junction had 6 bases not matched to a gene; V was cut back by 2 bases and J by 4 bases. This sequence was found in a man younger than 35 in good health and CMV-seropositive. The sample taken for sequencing was PBMCs. This chain joins TRBV7-3 and TRBJ2-5; 14 nucleotides align to TRBD2. DNA for the CDR3: TGTGCCAGCAGCTTACGGGGACTAGCGGGAGCCGGAGAGACCCAGTACTTC. It translates to CASSLRGLAGAGETQYF.